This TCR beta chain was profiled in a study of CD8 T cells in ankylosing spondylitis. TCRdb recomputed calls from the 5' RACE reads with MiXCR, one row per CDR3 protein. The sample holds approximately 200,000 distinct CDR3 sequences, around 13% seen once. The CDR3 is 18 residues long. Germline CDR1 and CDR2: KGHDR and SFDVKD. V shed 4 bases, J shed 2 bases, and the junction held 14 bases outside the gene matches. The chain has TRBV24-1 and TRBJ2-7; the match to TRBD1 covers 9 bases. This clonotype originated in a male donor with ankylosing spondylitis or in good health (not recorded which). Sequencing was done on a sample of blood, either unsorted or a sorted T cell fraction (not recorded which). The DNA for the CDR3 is TGTGCCACCAGTGACCATGAAACGAAGGGACAGGGTACCTACGAGCAGTACTTC. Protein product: CATSDHETKGQGTYEQYF.